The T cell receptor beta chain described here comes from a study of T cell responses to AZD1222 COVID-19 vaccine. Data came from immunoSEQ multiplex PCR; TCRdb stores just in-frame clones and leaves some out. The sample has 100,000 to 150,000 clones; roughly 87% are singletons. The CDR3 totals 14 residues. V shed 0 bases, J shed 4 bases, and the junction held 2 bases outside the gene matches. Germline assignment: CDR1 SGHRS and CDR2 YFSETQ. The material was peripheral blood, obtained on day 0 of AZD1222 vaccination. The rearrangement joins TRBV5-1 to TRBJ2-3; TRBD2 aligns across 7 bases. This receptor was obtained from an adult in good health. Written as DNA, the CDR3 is TGCGCCAGCAGCTTGGAGCTAGCGGCAGATACGCAGTATTTT. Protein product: CASSLELAADTQYF.